This T cell receptor beta chain originates from a study of CXCR3-negative and CXCR3-positive naive CD8 T cells. Study observations and caveats: Similar TRBV-TRBJ usage characterized naive CXCR3-negative and CXCR3-positive cells; memory cells differed.

Libraries of TRB cDNA were made by 5' RACE and carried UMIs. TCRdb re-called the 5' RACE reads and gives one entry per CDR3 protein, without DNA. This sample's table has 100,000 to 150,000 distinct CDR3 sequences. As concerns this clonotype: Antigen unknown.

Germline-derived CDR1 and CDR2 are SEHNR and FQNEAQ (reference sequence). The length of the CDR3 is 15 residues. Sequencing was done on a sample of naive CXCR3- CD8+ T cells from blood. Subset denoted: CD45RO-CCR7+CD27+CD95- naive CD8+ T cells lacking CXCR3 (TNR3-). The chain couples TRBV7-9 to TRBJ2-1; TCRdb picks TRBD1, but there is no DNA to check that call. This clonotype was obtained from a human donor in good health. Some clones in this sample may be carry-over from other donors' samples. The CDR3: CAAFTGASSYNEQFF.